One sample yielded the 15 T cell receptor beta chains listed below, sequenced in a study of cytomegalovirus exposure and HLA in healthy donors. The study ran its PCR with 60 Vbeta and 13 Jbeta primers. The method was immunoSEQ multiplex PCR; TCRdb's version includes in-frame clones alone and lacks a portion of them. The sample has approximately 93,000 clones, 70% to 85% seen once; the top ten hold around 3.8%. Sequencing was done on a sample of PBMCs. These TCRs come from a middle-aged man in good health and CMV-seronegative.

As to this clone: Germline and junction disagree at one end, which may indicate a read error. The CDR3 reads CSSSFGGEAFF. The CDR3 nucleotides read TGTTCCAGCAGCTTCGGGGGTGAAGCTTTCTTT. This rearrangement joins TRBV7-9 to TRBJ1-1; maybe TRBD1 (5 bases). Germline V lookup: CDR1 SEHNR, CDR2 FQNEAQ (reference sequence). CDR3 length: 11 amino acids.

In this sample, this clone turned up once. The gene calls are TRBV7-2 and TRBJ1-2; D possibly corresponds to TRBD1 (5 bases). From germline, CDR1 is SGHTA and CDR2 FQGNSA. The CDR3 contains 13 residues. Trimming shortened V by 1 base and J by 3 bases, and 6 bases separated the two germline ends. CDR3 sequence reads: CASSLEGYYGYTF. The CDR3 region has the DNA TGTGCCAGCAGCTTAGAGGGGTACTATGGCTACACCTTC.

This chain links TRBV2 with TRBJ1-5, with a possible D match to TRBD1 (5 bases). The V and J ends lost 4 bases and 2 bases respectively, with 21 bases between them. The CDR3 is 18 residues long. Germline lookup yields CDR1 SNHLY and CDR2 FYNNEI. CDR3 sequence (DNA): TGTGCCAGCAGTGGGGACGGAGCTACCTCGGGAGGCAATCAGCCCCAGCATTTT. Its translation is CASSGDGATSGGNQPQHF.

In DNA form, the CDR3 reads TGTGCCAGCAGCATGGGACTAGCGGGAGGGGAACAAGAGACCCAGTACTTC. Translating gives CASSMGLAGGEQETQYF. This rearrangement joins TRBV7-8 to TRBJ2-5; 16 bases fit TRBD2. This CDR3 region has 17 residues. The J segment lost 2 bases and the V segment lost 5 bases, leaving 5 bases of the junction unmatched. The germline V gene encodes CDR1 SGHVS and CDR2 FQNEAQ.

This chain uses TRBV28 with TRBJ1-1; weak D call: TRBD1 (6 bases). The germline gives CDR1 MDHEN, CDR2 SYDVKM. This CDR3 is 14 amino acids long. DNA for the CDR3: TGTGTCATCGGAGGGGGGGCGGGAAACACTGAAGCTTTCTTT. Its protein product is CVIGGGAGNTEAFF.

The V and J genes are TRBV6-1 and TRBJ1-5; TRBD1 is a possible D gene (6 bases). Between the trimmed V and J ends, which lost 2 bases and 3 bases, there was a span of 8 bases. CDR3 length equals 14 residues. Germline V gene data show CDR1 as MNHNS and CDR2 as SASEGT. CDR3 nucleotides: TGTGCCAGCAGTGAACAGGGGTTCAATCAGCCCCAGCATTTT. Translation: CASSEQGFNQPQHF.

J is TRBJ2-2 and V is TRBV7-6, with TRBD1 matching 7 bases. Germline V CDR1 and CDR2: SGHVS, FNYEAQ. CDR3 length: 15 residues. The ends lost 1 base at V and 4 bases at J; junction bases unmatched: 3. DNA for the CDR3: TGTGCCAGCAGCTTAGACGAGGGGGCCACCGGGGAGCTGTTTTTT. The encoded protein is CASSLDEGATGELFF. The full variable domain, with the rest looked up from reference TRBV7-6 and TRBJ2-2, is GAGVSQSPRYKVTKRGQDVALRCDPISGHVSLYWYRQALGQGPEFLTYFNYEAQQDKSGLPNDRFSAERPEGSISTLTIQRTEQRDSAMYRCASSLDEGATGELFFGEGSRLTVL.

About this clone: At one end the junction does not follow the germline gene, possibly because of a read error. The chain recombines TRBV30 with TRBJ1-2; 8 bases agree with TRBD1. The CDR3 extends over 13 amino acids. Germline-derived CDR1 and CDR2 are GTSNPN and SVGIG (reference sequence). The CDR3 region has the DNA TGTGCCTGGAACCTCGGACAGGGAACCGGCTACCCCTTC. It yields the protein CAWNLGQGTGYPF.

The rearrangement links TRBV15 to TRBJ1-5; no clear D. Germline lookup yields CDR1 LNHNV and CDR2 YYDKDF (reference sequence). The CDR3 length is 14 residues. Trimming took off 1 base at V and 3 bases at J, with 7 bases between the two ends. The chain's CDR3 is CATSRGGLNQPQHF. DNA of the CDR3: TGTGCCACCAGCAGAGGAGGCCTCAATCAGCCCCAGCATTTT.

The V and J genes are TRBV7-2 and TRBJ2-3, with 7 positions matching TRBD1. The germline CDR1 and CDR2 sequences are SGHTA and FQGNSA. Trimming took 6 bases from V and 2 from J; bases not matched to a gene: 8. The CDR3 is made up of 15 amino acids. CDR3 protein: CASRVSGTATDTQYF. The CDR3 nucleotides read TGTGCCAGCAGAGTGTCTGGGACAGCCACAGATACGCAGTATTTT.

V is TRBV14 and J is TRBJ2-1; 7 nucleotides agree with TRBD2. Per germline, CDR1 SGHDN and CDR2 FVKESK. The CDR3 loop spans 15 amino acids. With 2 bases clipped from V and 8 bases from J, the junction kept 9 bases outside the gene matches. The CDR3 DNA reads TGTGCCAGCAGCCAACAAGGGAGCGGGATGCATGAGCAGTTCTTC. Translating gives CASSQQGSGMHEQFF.

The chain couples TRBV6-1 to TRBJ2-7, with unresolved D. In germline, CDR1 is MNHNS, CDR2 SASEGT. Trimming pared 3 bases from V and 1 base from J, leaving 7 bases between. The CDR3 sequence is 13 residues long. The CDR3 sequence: CASSEAFSYEQYF. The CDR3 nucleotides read TGTGCCAGCAGTGAGGCATTTTCCTACGAGCAGTACTTC.

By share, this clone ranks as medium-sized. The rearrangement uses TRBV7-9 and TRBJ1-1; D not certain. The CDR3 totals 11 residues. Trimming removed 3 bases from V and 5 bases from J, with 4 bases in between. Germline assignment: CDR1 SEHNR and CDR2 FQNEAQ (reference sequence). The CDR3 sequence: CASSFGTEAFF. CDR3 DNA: TGTGCCAGCAGCTTCGGGACTGAAGCTTTCTTT.

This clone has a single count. CDR3 sequence (DNA): TGTGCCAGCACCCCGACTAGCGGACCCTACGAGCAGTACTTC. It yields the protein CASTPTSGPYEQYF. The gene calls are TRBV11-2 and TRBJ2-7; 9 nucleotides match TRBD2. The CDR3 is made up of 14 amino acids. The germline CDR1 and CDR2 sequences are SGHAT and FQNNGV. V lost 7 bases to trimming and J lost 2 bases; unmatched junction nucleotides: 6.

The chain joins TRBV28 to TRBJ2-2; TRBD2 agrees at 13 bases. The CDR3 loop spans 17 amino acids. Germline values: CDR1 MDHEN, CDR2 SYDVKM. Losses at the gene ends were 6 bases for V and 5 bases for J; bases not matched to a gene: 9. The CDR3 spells CASRQGGTSGITGELFF. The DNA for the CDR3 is TGTGCCAGCAGACAGGGGGGGACTAGCGGGATTACCGGGGAGCTGTTTTTT.